The rows below give T cell receptor beta chains drawn from one sample of a study of T-cell memory formation after mild COVID-19. In TCRdb, the 5' RACE reads were re-called with MiXCR into one record per CDR3 protein. The table shows a few hundred thousand distinct CDR3 sequences, with 15% to 20% occurring only once. Material for sequencing was PBMCs or a T cell subset sorted from them (not recorded which). These receptors were collected from a man between 18 and 29 years old who had mild COVID-19 (a few samples of this study predate the infection). Cell type and time point are not known. Each CDR3 is given with its conserved first and last residue.

length,J,V,CDR3
14,TRBJ1-6,TRBV12-3/TRBV12-4,CASSSGRQGSPLHF
14,TRBJ2-2,TRBV6-6,CASSRSKGSGELFF
17,TRBJ2-5,TRBV6-2/TRBV6-3,CASSYPSRTSRGETQYF
14,TRBJ1-1,TRBV6-5,CASSYSEGDTEAFF
9,TRBJ2-1,TRBV29-1,CSVSPEQFF
15,TRBJ2-7,TRBV27,CASSPTTGQGYEQYF
14,TRBJ2-2,TRBV4-3,CASSQERGTGELFF
12,TRBJ1-1,TRBV7-2,CASSSLFTEAFF
14,TRBJ2-5,TRBV3-1,CASSQQGGSETQYF
14,TRBJ1-1,TRBV5-1,CASSLGTTGTEAFF
15,TRBJ2-2,TRBV7-7,CASSPFPGLARELFF
14,TRBJ2-5,TRBV7-2,CASSLDSPRGTQYF
19,TRBJ2-2,TRBV12-3/TRBV12-4,CASSLRLLRGAPGTGELFF
15,TRBJ2-7,TRBV12-3/TRBV12-4,CASSGRDRSYYEQYF
17,TRBJ2-3,TRBV11-2,CASSLGAGTRSTDTQYF
14,TRBJ1-2,TRBV7-3,CASSPDSGYYGYTF
13,TRBJ2-1,TRBV4-3,CASSQDTDYEQFF
17,TRBJ2-3,TRBV7-2,CASSLRLAGVGTDTQYF
15,TRBJ2-7,TRBV5-5,CASERTSAEKYEQYF
12,TRBJ1-5,TRBV20-1,CSARAFGQPQHF
14,TRBJ1-1,TRBV6-6,CASSPREGWTEAFF
13,TRBJ1-1,TRBV24-1,CATRGDRNTEAFF
15,TRBJ2-2,TRBV28,CASSPDKDNTGELFF
14,TRBJ2-2,TRBV18,CASSPLQASGELFF
13,TRBJ2-1,TRBV7-8,CASSYLIGLEQFF
19,TRBJ2-6,TRBV9,CASSDLPGQGASGANVLTF
17,TRBJ2-7,TRBV7-9,CASSSGTAMRSSYEQYF
14,TRBJ2-1,TRBV12-3/TRBV12-4,CASSFSGGLNEQFF